The sample holds a few counts of the clone carrying this TCR beta chain. The source of the sample is a study of T cell repertoires in cytomegalovirus infection. Using its own MiXCR run on the reads, TCRdb lists one record per CDR3 protein. The table has around 280,000 distinct CDR3 sequences, about 13% seen once; the top ten hold about 10%. The CDR3 has 14 residues. CDR1 and CDR2 (germline): SQVTM, ANQGSEA. V trimming: 6 bases; J trimming: 5 bases; junction bases outside the gene matches: 7. V and J are TRBV29-1 and TRBJ2-7, with TRBD2 matching over 13 bases. This clonotype originated in a human donor in good health (CMV status not recorded). Some clones in this sample may be carry-over from other donors' samples. The sequencing sample was made of PBMCs. The CDR3 DNA sequence: TGCAGCGTCGCCGGGACTAGCGGGGCCAACGAGCAGTACTTC. Translated: CSVAGTSGANEQYF.